This entry lists 15 T cell receptor beta chains sequenced from one sample in a study of T cells in Graves' hyperthyroidism and ophthalmopathy. From RNA transcripts, TCR beta CDR3 regions were amplified. First-round RT-PCR targeting the TCR CDR3 was performed with the HTBI primer set. MiXCR, applied by TCRdb to the multiplex PCR reads, yields one record per CDR3 protein. Here the sample spans a few hundred thousand distinct CDR3 sequences, roughly 13% being singletons. Sequencing was carried out using blood. The receptors derive from a woman in her 40s with Graves' ophthalmopathy.

This clonotype showed up many times. The CDR3 DNA sequence: TGTGCCAGCAGCTTAATACTAAACACCGGGGAGCTGTTTTTT. This codes for CASSLILNTGELFF. This chain links TRBV7-9 with TRBJ2-2; D remains ambiguous. With 2 bases removed from V and 2 bases from J, the gap between germline ends came to 6 bases. Germline V gene sequence: CDR1 SEHNR, CDR2 FQNEAQ (reference sequence). CDR3 size: 14 residues.

This clonotype was observed a few times. The chain employs TRBV5-1 and TRBJ1-1, with 9 bases aligning to TRBD1. This CDR3 has 14 amino acids. V lost 4 bases, J lost 5 bases, and 6 bases stayed unmatched. From germline, CDR1 is SGHRS and CDR2 YFSETQ. CDR3 nucleotides: TGCGCCAGCAGCGGGACAGGGTGGGAAACTGAAGCTTTCTTT. Its protein product is CASSGTGWETEAFF.

In DNA form, the CDR3 reads TGTGCCAGCAGTCTCGGGACAGGGGGGGAAATTGAAGCTTTCTTT. Amino acids: CASSLGTGGEIEAFF. This chain links TRBV28 with TRBJ1-1, with TRBD1 matching 11 bases. Germline V gene sequence: CDR1 MDHEN, CDR2 SYDVKM. V lost 5 bases, J lost 7 bases, and 9 bases stayed unmatched. The CDR3 spans 15 residues.

There are a few counts of this clonotype. This rearrangement joins TRBV5-4 to TRBJ2-5; possibly TRBD2 for D (5 bases). With 1 base removed from V and 9 bases from J, the gap between germline ends came to 19 bases. The CDR3 runs to 15 residues. The V gene's germline CDR1 is SGHNT and CDR2 YYREEE (reference sequence). The DNA for the CDR3 is TGTGCCAGCAGCTTGATGGGCCCGGGGATCGTGGCCCAGTACTTC. Protein: CASSLMGPGIVAQYF.

This clonotype turned up a few times. It may be a read error: a sequence one base away is much more abundant. The chain links TRBV28 to TRBJ2-7, with D possibly matching TRBD1 (6 bases). Gene TRBJ2-1 matches the end of the DNA better, so the J call may be wrong. The germline gives CDR1 MDHEN, CDR2 SYDVKM. The CDR3 has 15 residues. The CDR3 coding sequence is TGTGCCAGCAGTCCAGGGGCCAGAAGCTCCTACGAGCAGTTCTTC. It is translated as CASSPGARSSYEQFF.

This clonotype was picked up many times. The rearrangement uses TRBV3-1 and TRBJ2-1, with D perhaps matching TRBD1 or TRBD2 (5 bases each). Germline CDR1 reads LGHDT; CDR2 reads YNNKEL (reference sequence). The CDR3 has 13 residues. V was trimmed by 0 bases and J by 11 bases, leaving 11 bases between them. The CDR3 reads CASSQDRGTKQFF. Here the CDR3 DNA reads TGTGCCAGCAGCCAAGATCGAGGGACCAAGCAGTTCTTC.

This clonotype came up many times. The chain carries TRBV2 and TRBJ1-2; TRBD1 is a possible D gene (5 bases). In germline, CDR1 is SNHLY, CDR2 FYNNEI. The CDR3 runs 14 residues. Trimming took 2 bases from V and 5 from J, leaving 12 bases between them. The CDR3 sequence is CASSERVTGYGYTF. The CDR3 coding sequence is TGTGCCAGCAGTGAAAGGGTAACAGGATATGGCTACACCTTC.

The sample holds a few counts of this clonotype. The genes are TRBV15 and TRBJ1-3, with D tentatively TRBD1 (5 bases). Germline V gene sequence: CDR1 LNHNV, CDR2 YYDKDF (reference sequence). The CDR3 spans 16 residues. The V end lost 1 base, the J end lost 2 bases, and 12 bases lay between the germline ends. The CDR3 coding sequence is TGTGCCACCAGCAGAGCTATGGGACTGACTGGAAACACCATATATTTT. Translated: CATSRAMGLTGNTIYF. Combining the CDR3 with reference TRBV15 and TRBJ1-3 gives the whole variable domain DAMVIQNPRYQVTQFGKPVTLSCSQTLNHNVMYWYQQKSSQAPKLLFHYYDKDFNNEADTPDNFQSRRPNTSFCFLDIRSPGLGDTAMYLCATSRAMGLTGNTIYFGEGSWLTVV.

The chain has TRBV20-1 and TRBJ1-5; D uncertain. V shed 3 bases and J shed 4 bases, with 13 bases lying between them. The germline CDR1 and CDR2 sequences are DFQATT and SNEGSKA (reference sequence). This CDR3 has 14 residues. CDR3 protein: CSARGGRANQPQHF. The CDR3 DNA follows: TGCAGTGCTAGGGGCGGGAGGGCTAATCAGCCCCAGCATTTT.

This clonotype showed up many times. This chain uses TRBV7-2 with TRBJ2-5; D not resolved. The CDR3 spans 14 residues. CDR1 is SGHTA and CDR2 is FQGNSA in the germline V gene. V lost 7 bases to trimming and J lost 1 base, with 13 bases between them. The CDR3 coding sequence is TGTGCCAGCACCCTCGACCCTGGCCAAGAGACCCAGTACTTC. It specifies CASTLDPGQETQYF.

The gene calls are TRBV7-9 and TRBJ2-1, with unresolved D. CDR3 length: 14 residues. The germline CDR1 and CDR2 sequences are SEHNR and FQNEAQ (reference sequence). V lost 1 base and J 7 bases, leaving 11 bases between the germline ends. The CDR3 nucleotides read TGTGCCAGCAGCTTAGTGGCTGCCCGGAATGAGCAGTTCTTC. Translated: CASSLVAARNEQFF.

This clonotype was observed many times. The chain uses TRBV7-9 and TRBJ1-1; D may be TRBD1 (6 bases). Germline CDR1 is SEHNR and CDR2 is FQNEAQ (reference sequence). V was pared by 5 bases and J by 8 bases, with 15 bases between. There are 13 residues in the CDR3. The CDR3 DNA reads TGTGCCAGCAGCGTAACCGCGGACAGCGAAGCTTTCTTT. Amino acids: CASSVTADSEAFF.

This rearrangement joins TRBV7-8 to TRBJ1-1; D gene uncertain. This CDR3 has 13 amino acids. V was pared by 5 bases and J by 1 base, with 8 bases between. The germline V gene encodes CDR1 SGHVS and CDR2 FQNEAQ. The DNA for the CDR3 is TGTGCCAGCAGCGGCCCGGGGAACACTGAAGCTTTCTTT. Its translation: CASSGPGNTEAFF. Full variable domain (rest looked up from reference TRBV7-8 and TRBJ1-1): GAGVSQSPRYKVAKRGQDVALRCDPISGHVSLFWYQQALGQGPEFLTYFQNEAQLDKSGLPSDRFFAERPEGSVSTLKIQRTQQEDSAVYLCASSGPGNTEAFFGQGTRLTVV.

This clonotype came up a few times. This rearrangement joins TRBV15 to TRBJ1-2; tentatively, D is TRBD1 (5 bases). CDR1 is LNHNV and CDR2 is YYDKDF in the germline V gene (reference sequence). This CDR3 is 14 amino acids long. V gave up 1 base and J gave up 8 bases, with 14 bases separating them. CDR3 in amino acids: CATSRVRGSGGYTF. The DNA of the CDR3 is TGTGCCACCAGCAGAGTGAGGGGATCGGGCGGCTACACCTTC.

V usage is TRBV28 and J usage is TRBJ2-7, with 8 bases lining up with TRBD2. With 7 bases clipped from V and 2 bases from J, the junction kept 7 bases outside the gene matches. The CDR3 covers 14 residues. Germline V gene data show CDR1 as MDHEN and CDR2 as SYDVKM. The CDR3 DNA sequence: TGTGCCAGCACGGGGGGGCCCACTCCCTACGAGCAGTACTTC. Translated, it gives CASTGGPTPYEQYF.